These 32 T cell receptor beta chains were all obtained from the same sample, sequenced in a study of shared clonotypes between healthy human individuals. Libraries were prepared by immunoSEQ multiplex PCR; TCRdb keeps only in-frame clonotypes and omits some of them. This table holds roughly 760,000 clones, 74% found once. The sequenced sample consisted of memory CD4+ T cells sorted from blood. Documented subset: CD45RA-negative fraction. The source of these receptors is a young woman in good health.

The genes are TRBV5-4 and TRBJ1-6, with TRBD1 matching over 7 bases. V lost 4 bases, J lost 7 bases, and 5 bases stayed unmatched. CDR1 and CDR2 (germline): SGHNT, YYREEE (reference sequence). This CDR3 comprises 14 residues. CDR3 bases: TGTGCCAGCAGCCTACAGGGGTACAATTCACCCCTCCACTTT. It specifies CASSLQGYNSPLHF.

This CDR3 is CASSPGQIEETQYF. The CDR3, as DNA: TGCGCCAGCAGCCCCGGACAGATCGAGGAGACCCAGTACTTC. The chain uses TRBV4-1 and TRBJ2-5, with D tentatively TRBD1 (6 bases). Germline lookup yields CDR1 MGHRA and CDR2 YSYEKL. The CDR3 spans 14 residues. Trimming removed 4 bases from V and 5 bases from J, with 14 bases in between.

V is TRBV5-1 and J is TRBJ2-3; 9 nucleotides align to TRBD2. J was trimmed by 2 bases and V by 4 bases; bases with no gene match: 2. This CDR3 spans 14 amino acids. The germline gives CDR1 SGHRS, CDR2 YFSETQ. As DNA, the CDR3 is TGCGCCAGCAGCGCGGGGGGGTACACAGATACGCAGTATTTT. Its protein is CASSAGGYTDTQYF.

The gene calls are TRBV19 and TRBJ2-7, with TRBD1 identical over 8 bases. CDR1 LNHDA and CDR2 SQIVND come from the germline V gene (reference sequence). Germline trimming cut 6 bases from V and 3 bases from J; bases unmatched to any gene: 10. The length of the CDR3 is 15 residues. CDR3 amino acids: CASSTLTGESYEQYF. The CDR3 DNA sequence: TGTGCCAGTAGCACTCTGACAGGGGAGAGCTACGAGCAGTACTTC.

This clone has at least ten counts. The chain uses TRBV7-3 and TRBJ2-7, with 11 bases identical to TRBD2. In germline, CDR1 is SGHTA, CDR2 FQGTGA. The CDR3 has 15 amino acids. After removal of 5 bases from V and 5 bases from J, the junction contained 8 bases not matched to a gene. The CDR3 spells CASSPQLAGAHEQYF. The CDR3 DNA is TGTGCCAGCAGCCCACAACTAGCGGGAGCCCACGAGCAGTACTTC.

The chain has TRBV28 and TRBJ1-5, with D unclear. V was cut by 2 bases and J by 4 bases, with 9 bases left in between. Germline-derived CDR1 and CDR2 are MDHEN and SYDVKM. The CDR3 loop spans 14 amino acids. CDR3 amino acids: CASSLGSGNQPQHF. As DNA, the CDR3 is TGTGCCAGCAGTTTAGGGTCGGGAAATCAGCCCCAGCATTTT.

The V and J genes are TRBV21-1 and TRBJ1-2; the DNA was not compared with TRBD1, the D call given in the table. TRBV21-1 is annotated as a pseudogene. There are 15 residues in the CDR3. In DNA form, the CDR3 reads TGTGCCAGCAGCAAAGTGGCAGGTTCTAACTATGGCTACACCTTC. Its translation is CASSKVAGSNYGYTF.

This sequence joins TRBV14 and TRBJ2-1; D not certain. The CDR3 totals 13 residues. Germline V gene data show CDR1 as SGHDN and CDR2 as FVKESK. Trimming removed 1 base from V and 9 bases from J, with 10 bases in between. CDR3 region: CASSQGRISEQFF. The CDR3 nucleotides read TGTGCCAGCAGCCAAGGGCGAATCAGTGAGCAGTTCTTC.

The V gene is TRBV7-2, the J gene TRBJ2-2, with 8 bases identical to TRBD2. With V trimmed by 1 base and J by 8 bases, 12 bases remained unmatched. Germline V gene lookup returns CDR1 SGHTA and CDR2 FQGNSA. The CDR3 length is 17 residues. The CDR3 reads CASSLDGSSGSRGELFF. The CDR3, as DNA: TGTGCCAGCAGCTTAGACGGGTCGAGCGGGAGTAGAGGGGAGCTGTTTTTT. The variable domain in full, with the rest retrieved from reference TRBV7-2 and TRBJ2-2, is GAGVSQSPSNKVTEKGKDVELRCDPISGHTALYWYRQSLGQGLEFLIYFQGNSAPDKSGLPSDRFSAERTGGSVSTLTIQRTQQEDSAVYLCASSLDGSSGSRGELFFGEGSRLTVL.

Remarks on this clone: Distinct nucleotide sequences in the sample also encode this CDR3. The rearrangement links TRBV28 to TRBJ2-7; D possibly corresponds to TRBD2 (7 bases). This CDR3 spans 15 amino acids. V was shortened by 3 bases and J by 3 bases, with 15 bases between the two germline ends. Germline V gene data show CDR1 as MDHEN and CDR2 as SYDVKM. The CDR3 sequence: CASSFGGRRRYEQYF. Written as DNA, the CDR3 is TGTGCCAGCAGTTTCGGGGGGCGGAGGCGCTACGAGCAGTACTTC.

The chain employs TRBV4-2 and TRBJ2-7; 9 nucleotides align to TRBD2. V gave up 0 bases and J gave up 3 bases; unmatched junction bases: 9. The CDR3 has 17 residues. The germline CDR1 and CDR2 sequences are LGHNA and YNFKEQ. The CDR3 protein is CASSQDESTSGYYEQYF. CDR3 nucleotide sequence: TGTGCCAGCAGCCAAGATGAATCGACTAGCGGATACTACGAGCAGTACTTC.

CDR3 residues: CASNEVPGANVLTF. CDR3 coding DNA: TGTGCCAGCAACGAGGTACCGGGGGCCAACGTCCTGACTTTC. V is TRBV6-5 and J is TRBJ2-6; D ambiguous. This CDR3 has 14 residues. Between the trimmed V and J ends, which lost 7 bases and 4 bases, there was a span of 11 bases. The germline V gene has CDR1 MNHEY and CDR2 SVGAGI.

The gene calls are TRBV7-6 and TRBJ2-7; TRBD2 matches 13 bases. The CDR3 consists of 16 residues. Germline CDR1 is SGHVS and CDR2 is FNYEAQ. Unmatched junction bases numbered 10, after V lost 5 bases and J lost 6 bases. CDR3 region: CASSRNSLAGGLEQYF. CDR3 sequence (DNA): TGTGCCAGCAGCCGCAATTCACTAGCGGGAGGGCTCGAGCAGTACTTC.

The V call is TRBV7-6, the J call TRBJ2-2, with TRBD2 identical over 12 bases. The trim removed 5 bases at V and 3 bases at J, leaving 4 bases unmatched. This CDR3 region has 16 residues. CDR1 is SGHVS and CDR2 is FNYEAQ in the germline V gene. The CDR3, as DNA: TGTGCCAGCAGCCGACTAGCGGGAGTTGACACCGGGGAGCTGTTTTTT. Amino acids: CASSRLAGVDTGELFF.

The chain joins TRBV5-5 to TRBJ2-3; 8 nucleotides agree with TRBD2. The CDR3 consists of 14 residues. The germline gives CDR1 SGHKS, CDR2 YYEKEE (reference sequence). Losses at the gene ends were 6 bases for V and 5 bases for J; bases not matched to a gene: 8. Written as DNA, the CDR3 is TGTGCCAGCAACCGCGGGGGGCTGGAAGATACGCAGTATTTT. Amino acid sequence: CASNRGGLEDTQYF.

The CDR3 nucleotides read TGTGCCAGCAGTGAATCAGGGGGGACGGGGGAGCAGTTCTTC. Residues: CASSESGGTGEQFF. This chain uses TRBV25-1 with TRBJ2-1; tentative D call: TRBD1 (7 bases). CDR3 length equals 14 residues. The V gene lost 1 base and the J gene lost 10 bases, with 14 bases spanning the gap. The germline gives CDR1 MGHDK, CDR2 SYGVNS.

This chain joins TRBV6-1 and TRBJ1-5; 11 bases fit TRBD1. V shed 6 bases and J 7 bases; nucleotides not matched to a gene: 8. The germline V gene has CDR1 MNHNS and CDR2 SASEGT. The CDR3 consists of 15 residues. CDR3 DNA sequence: TGTGCCAGCAGAACGACGGGACAGGGGGAACAGCCCCAGCATTTT. It is translated as CASRTTGQGEQPQHF.

The rearrangement joins TRBV6-1 to TRBJ1-1; a weak D match, TRBD1 (5 bases). The CDR3 totals 13 residues. Trimming removed 6 bases at V and 5 bases at J, with 13 bases between. Germline values: CDR1 MNHNS, CDR2 SASEGT. Here the CDR3 reads CASRPGLWTEAFF. CDR3 nucleotides: TGTGCCAGCAGGCCGGGACTTTGGACTGAAGCTTTCTTT.

A remark on this clone: The sample carries other DNA sequences with the same CDR3. The chain joins TRBV6-5 to TRBJ1-2; no definite D call. V was trimmed by 6 bases and J by 4 bases, leaving 6 bases between them. Germline assignment: CDR1 MNHEY and CDR2 SVGAGI. The CDR3 loop spans 11 amino acids. The CDR3, as DNA: TGTGCCAGCAGCTCTGGCTATGGCTACACCTTC. Translation: CASSSGYGYTF.

The V call is TRBV9, the J call TRBJ2-7; D not resolved. This CDR3 has 15 residues. V was pared by 0 bases and J by 3 bases, with 13 bases between. The V gene's germline CDR1 is SGDLS and CDR2 YYNGEE. As DNA, the CDR3 is TGTGCCAGCAGCGTAGGGAGCGACACGCGCTACGAGCAGTACTTC. Residues: CASSVGSDTRYEQYF.

J is TRBJ2-3 and V is TRBV11-2, with D perhaps TRBD1 (5 bases). Trimming pared 5 bases from V and 8 bases from J, leaving 20 bases between. The germline CDR1 and CDR2 sequences are SGHAT and FQNNGV. The CDR3 spans 15 residues. In DNA, the CDR3 is TGTGCCAGCAGCCTTGAAGGGGCCCTAATGCTTACGCAGTATTTT. Its translation: CASSLEGALMLTQYF.

The table lists this clone with a count of one. This sequence joins TRBV5-8 and TRBJ2-6; no definite D call. There are 15 residues in the CDR3. Germline loops: CDR1 SGHTS, CDR2 YDEGEE. Trimming took 3 bases from V and 0 from J, leaving 7 bases between them. CDR3: CASSSQYSGANVLTF. The DNA for the CDR3 is TGTGCCAGCAGCTCACAGTACTCTGGGGCCAACGTCCTGACTTTC.

This chain uses TRBV28 with TRBJ1-1; 10 nucleotides line up with TRBD1. Germline V gene lookup returns CDR1 MDHEN and CDR2 SYDVKM. The CDR3 sequence is 14 residues long. Germline trimming cut 7 bases from V and 4 bases from J; bases unmatched to any gene: 6. CDR3 coding DNA: TGTGCCAGCAAACCGGGACAGGGGTTCACTGAAGCTTTCTTT. This codes for CASKPGQGFTEAFF.

V and J are TRBV5-1 and TRBJ1-2; TRBD1 might be the D (6 bases). With 0 bases removed from V and 7 bases from J, the gap between germline ends came to 13 bases. The CDR3 totals 14 residues. Germline V lookup: CDR1 SGHRS, CDR2 YFSETQ. The CDR3 region is CASSLGQEGGGYTF. The CDR3 coding sequence is TGCGCCAGCAGCTTGGGACAGGAGGGTGGTGGCTACACCTTC.

The CDR3 DNA reads as TGTGCCAGCAGTACCGCAGGGGCCAATCTCTACGAGCAGTACTTC. Its translation is CASSTAGANLYEQYF. The rearrangement joins TRBV5-4 to TRBJ2-7; perhaps TRBD1 as D (6 bases). CDR1 is SGHNT, CDR2 YYREEE, per germline (reference sequence). The CDR3 totals 15 residues. Trimming shortened V by 5 bases and J by 3 bases, and 18 bases separated the two germline ends.

The V call is TRBV28, the J call TRBJ1-2; D unresolved. From germline, CDR1 is MDHEN and CDR2 SYDVKM. V lost 3 bases, J lost 0 bases, and 8 bases lay in between. The CDR3 runs 14 residues. CDR3 residues: CASSLPGANYGYTF. The CDR3, as DNA: TGTGCCAGCAGTTTGCCAGGAGCTAACTATGGCTACACCTTC.

The chain links TRBV7-9 to TRBJ2-1; 9 bases are a match to TRBD1. The CDR3 loop spans 14 amino acids. V gave up 5 bases and J gave up 12 bases; unmatched junction bases: 11. Germline values: CDR1 SEHNR, CDR2 FQNEAQ (reference sequence). In DNA, the CDR3 is TGTGCCAGCAGCCCGGGACAGGGTGTATACGGGCAGTTCTTC. Protein product: CASSPGQGVYGQFF.

The chain couples TRBV5-4 to TRBJ2-1, with D uncertain. Germline V lookup: CDR1 SGHNT, CDR2 YYREEE (reference sequence). This CDR3 is 15 amino acids long. The germline V and J ends were trimmed by 2 bases and 1 base, with 10 bases remaining between them. CDR3 nucleotide sequence: TGTGCCAGCAGCTTTGGAGAGATTTCCTACAATGAGCAGTTCTTC. Encoded protein: CASSFGEISYNEQFF.

This clone was detected once. The J gene is TRBJ2-7, the V gene TRBV28, with TRBD1 matching 10 bases. After removal of 7 bases from V and 3 bases from J, the junction contained 6 bases not matched to a gene. The CDR3 has 14 amino acids. CDR1 is MDHEN and CDR2 is SYDVKM in the germline V gene. This chain's CDR3 is CASTRRDRGYEQYF. Written as DNA, the CDR3 is TGTGCCAGCACCCGCCGGGACAGGGGCTACGAGCAGTACTTC.

Of note for this clone: Distinct nucleotide sequences in the sample also encode this CDR3. V usage is TRBV18 and J usage is TRBJ2-7; 11 nucleotides line up with TRBD2. Germline trimming cut 6 bases from V and 1 base from J; bases unmatched to any gene: 5. Germline V CDR1 and CDR2: KGHSH, LQKENI. The CDR3 loop spans 15 amino acids. The CDR3 loop is CASSPGTSGSYEQYF. The CDR3 region has the DNA TGTGCCAGCTCCCCCGGGACTAGCGGTTCCTACGAGCAGTACTTC.

The rearrangement uses TRBV7-8 and TRBJ1-2; 8 nucleotides line up with TRBD1. Trimming cost V 5 bases and J 5 bases; bases outside gene matches: 25. The CDR3 contains 20 residues. CDR1 is SGHVS, CDR2 FQNEAQ, per germline. The CDR3 sequence is CASSTRRIPGTGIPMYGYTF. CDR3 sequence (DNA): TGTGCCAGCAGCACTAGGAGGATCCCCGGGACAGGAATTCCAATGTATGGCTACACCTTC.

The chain carries TRBV28 and TRBJ2-3; the D call may be TRBD1 or TRBD2 (5 bases each). Germline-derived CDR1 and CDR2 are MDHEN and SYDVKM. Trimming took 6 bases from V and 1 from J, leaving 11 bases between them. This CDR3 has 14 amino acids. The CDR3 DNA is TGTGCCAGCAGGGGGACGATCGGCACAGATACGCAGTATTTT. It yields the protein CASRGTIGTDTQYF.